The 9 T cell receptor beta chains given below trace back to one sample, sequenced in a study of blood T cell repertoires in COVID-19. Clones were read by immunoSEQ multiplex PCR, and TCRdb kept only the in-frame ones, dropping some. The sample includes about 360,000 clones, 80% to 90% of them seen just once. The sample comprised PBMCs or T cells enriched from blood (not recorded which). The receptors shown here come from a man between 40 and 49 years old in a cohort exposed to, infected with or recovered from COVID-19 (not recorded which).

This clone was recorded many times. The chain employs TRBV29-1 and TRBJ1-5; a weak D match, TRBD1 (6 bases). CDR1 and CDR2 from the germline V gene are SQVTM and ANQGSEA. The CDR3 loop spans 13 amino acids. With 7 bases removed from V and 4 bases from J, the gap between germline ends came to 14 bases. CDR3 nucleotides: TGCAGCGCTGGCGGGACACAAAATCAGCCCCAGCATTTT. It codes for CSAGGTQNQPQHF.

The count of this clone is one. CDR3 sequence (DNA): TGCGCCAGCACTACTGACAGGGCTAAAAATTCACCCCTCCACTTT. Translated: CASTTDRAKNSPLHF. This chain links TRBV4-1 with TRBJ1-6, with 7 bases that match TRBD1. The CDR3 consists of 15 residues. Germline lookup yields CDR1 MGHRA and CDR2 YSYEKL. With 7 bases clipped from V and 7 bases from J, the junction kept 10 bases outside the gene matches.

The V call is TRBV28, the J call TRBJ2-5; D may be TRBD2 (5 bases). The V end lost 6 bases, the J end lost 1 base, and 15 bases lay between the germline ends. This CDR3 is 15 amino acids long. Germline CDR1 reads MDHEN; CDR2 reads SYDVKM. For the CDR3, the DNA is TGTGCCAGCAGCCCCGGACTTGTCTTCCAAGAGACCCAGTACTTC. This codes for CASSPGLVFQETQYF.

This rearrangement joins TRBV28 to TRBJ2-7; D not resolved. The CDR3 is 12 amino acids. CDR1 MDHEN and CDR2 SYDVKM come from the germline V gene. The V gene lost 3 bases and the J gene lost 3 bases, with 6 bases spanning the gap. The chain's CDR3 is CASSFFNYEQYF. CDR3 DNA: TGTGCCAGCAGTTTTTTTAACTACGAGCAGTACTTC. The full variable domain, with the rest looked up from reference TRBV28 and TRBJ2-7, is DVKVTQSSRYLVKRTGEKVFLECVQDMDHENMFWYRQDPGLGLRLIYFSYDVKMKEKGDIPEGYSVSREKKERFSLILESASTNQTSMYLCASSFFNYEQYFGPGTRLTVT.

The CDR3 spells CASSQDLRNEQFF. As DNA, the CDR3 is TGTGCCAGCAGCCAAGATTTGCGCAATGAGCAGTTCTTC. This chain joins TRBV4-2 and TRBJ2-1; D gene uncertain. This CDR3 is built from 13 residues. Trimming removed 0 bases at V and 6 bases at J, with 6 bases between. In germline, CDR1 is LGHNA, CDR2 YNFKEQ.

This sequence joins TRBV5-1 and TRBJ1-1; the D gene is possibly TRBD1 (5 bases). The V end was cut by 4 bases, the J end by 1 base, with 26 bases between. This CDR3 region has 19 residues. Germline V gene data show CDR1 as SGHRS and CDR2 as YFSETQ. CDR3 region: CASSPRVSQGRRRNTEAFF. The CDR3 DNA is TGCGCCAGCAGCCCCCGAGTTTCTCAGGGTAGGCGTCGGAACACTGAAGCTTTCTTT.

The chain is built from TRBV27 and TRBJ2-5; no reliable D call. Trimming removed 3 bases at V and 5 bases at J, with 16 bases between. This CDR3 spans 15 amino acids. The germline V gene encodes CDR1 MNHEY and CDR2 SMNVEV (reference sequence). As DNA, the CDR3 is TGTGCCAGCAGTTTCCCAGGCAGCCAGGTGGAGACCCAGTACTTC. Translation: CASSFPGSQVETQYF.

The gene calls are TRBV11-2 and TRBJ2-7, with a tentative D call TRBD2 (5 bases). Trimming took off 5 bases at V and 5 bases at J, with 10 bases between the two ends. The CDR3 totals 12 residues. Germline CDR1 and CDR2: SGHAT and FQNNGV. CDR3 amino acids: CASSAWTDEQYF. Written as DNA, the CDR3 is TGTGCCAGCAGCGCTTGGACTGACGAGCAGTACTTC. The full variable domain, rest sourced from reference TRBV11-2 and TRBJ2-7, is EAGVAQSPRYKIIEKRQSVAFWCNPISGHATLYWYQQILGQGPKLLIQFQNNGVVDDSQLPKDRFSAERLKGVDSTLKIQPAKLEDSAVYLCASSAWTDEQYFGPGTRLTVT.

The chain links TRBV6-5 to TRBJ2-3; 9 nucleotides agree with TRBD2. The trim removed 7 bases at V and 2 bases at J, leaving 4 bases unmatched. CDR3 length: 14 residues. Germline CDR1 is MNHEY and CDR2 is SVGAGI. The CDR3 DNA sequence: TGTGCCAGCAAAGCGGGAGGAAACACAGATACGCAGTATTTT. The encoded protein is CASKAGGNTDTQYF.